This T cell receptor beta chain was sequenced during a study of T cell changes during pregnancy in multiple sclerosis (dated by TCRdb to the late 2010s). About the investigation overall: The study examined how the T cell repertoire changed over the course of pregnancy in women with multiple sclerosis.

Germline trimming amounts to 2 bases on V and 4 bases on J, with 10 as the count of junction bases outside the gene matches. CDR1 is given as SGHAT and CDR2 as FQNNGV, both from the germline V gene. There are 17 amino acids in the CDR3, from cysteine to phenylalanine inclusive. Only the CDR3 DNA stays, 51 bases, in frame from base 1. Notes on this clone: What this receptor recognizes is not known. No quality values exist for individual bases; no much larger clone is one base distant.

The library came from the immunoSEQ multiplex PCR assay. TCRdb provides this immuneACCESS table in a form limited to in-frame rearrangements. Some clones are lacking; in checked studies, under half of them reflect an unresolved V gene, and why the rest are absent is not known. The sample has roughly 67,000 clones on record, roughly 90% of them singletons. Together, the top ten hold roughly 1.4% of the sample. The TCR comes from a female donor with multiple sclerosis, enrolled in a pregnancy study. The sequence joins TRBV11-2 to TRBJ1-4; TRBD1 fits 7 bases in the junction. Here the sequenced sample was peripheral blood, taken in the second trimester of pregnancy. This receptor carries the CDR3 CASSLRGTAGLNEKLFF. The DNA sequence is as follows: TGTGCCAGCAGCTTACGTGGGACAGCAGGACTTAATGAAAAACTGTTTTTT.